One and the same sample provided the 27 T cell receptor beta chains below, sequenced in a study of patients and donors after allogeneic stem cell transplantation. In TCRdb, the RT-PCR reads were re-called with MiXCR into one record per CDR3 protein. The table lists 30,000 to 40,000 distinct CDR3 sequences, 37% of them singletons, with less than 85% in the top ten. The sample was blood, either unsorted or a sorted T cell fraction (not recorded which). All receptors derive from a human donor who was either an allogeneic HSCT recipient or a stem cell or donor lymphocyte infusion donor (not recorded which). It is not recorded whose cells these are; they may come from a transplant donor.

This chain links TRBV4-3 with TRBJ2-1; possibly TRBD1 or TRBD2 for D (5 bases each). Trimming stripped 1 base from V and 7 bases from J, with 23 bases between. Germline lookup yields CDR1 LGHNA and CDR2 YSLEER. The CDR3 contains 18 residues. CDR3: CASSQVAGTGPPGNEQFF. DNA for the CDR3: TGCGCCAGCAGCCAAGTAGCTGGAACGGGGCCGCCCGGGAATGAGCAGTTCTTC.

This rearrangement joins TRBV4-3 to TRBJ1-2, with no clear D. CDR3 length equals 18 residues. V was trimmed by 1 base and J by 4 bases, leaving 22 bases between them. The V gene's germline CDR1 is LGHNA and CDR2 YSLEER. CDR3 in DNA: TGCGCCAGCAGCCAAGGCGTAAGTCCGAAATTGATGGCCTATGGCTACACCTTC. It yields the protein CASSQGVSPKLMAYGYTF.

For this clonotype: Germline is not matched at one junction end, which may reflect a read error. The chain employs TRBV20-1 and TRBJ2-1, with TRBD2 identical over 7 bases. The CDR3 runs to 12 residues. CDR1 is DFQATT and CDR2 is SNEGSKA in the germline V gene (reference sequence). For the CDR3, the DNA is TGCAGTGCTATCCGGGACTACTATGAGCAGTTCTTC. Amino acids: CSAIRDYYEQFF.

The chain is built from TRBV6-5 and TRBJ2-7, with 8 nucleotides matching TRBD2. In germline, CDR1 is MNHEY, CDR2 SVGAGI. CDR3 length equals 15 residues. Trimming removed 2 bases from V and 6 bases from J; junction bases left unmatched: 9. The CDR3 nucleotides read TGTGCCAGCAGTTACGGGGGACTAGAGACCGCCGAGCAGTACTTC. This encodes CASSYGGLETAEQYF.

This clonotype was found a few times. The chain links TRBV12-3 or TRBV12-4 to TRBJ2-3; 9 bases agree with TRBD2. The CDR3 is 15 residues long. The trim removed 4 bases at V and 5 bases at J, leaving 7 bases unmatched. The CDR3: CASSWSLAGIDTQYF. In DNA form, the CDR3 reads TGTGCCAGCAGTTGGAGCCTAGCGGGGATAGATACGCAGTATTTT.

The CDR3 loop reads CATSDPSSIYGYTF. The CDR3 region has the DNA TGTGCCACCAGTGACCCCAGCAGCATCTATGGCTACACCTTC. The V gene is TRBV24-1, the J gene TRBJ1-2; D is unresolved. The ends were cut back, 4 bases at V and 4 bases at J, with 12 bases in the middle. Germline assignment: CDR1 KGHDR and CDR2 SFDVKD. The CDR3 contains 14 residues.

The chain employs TRBV10-3 and TRBJ1-1, with 8 bases matching TRBD1. Germline CDR1 and CDR2: ENHRY and SYGVKD. The CDR3 loop spans 13 amino acids. Trimming cost V 5 bases and J 3 bases; bases outside gene matches: 2. Here the CDR3 reads CAISQGADTEAFF. As DNA, the CDR3 is TGTGCCATCAGTCAGGGGGCGGACACTGAAGCTTTCTTT.

The chain links TRBV29-1 to TRBJ2-5; TRBD1 is a possible D gene (5 bases). Germline CDR1 is SQVTM and CDR2 is ANQGSEA. Trimming left V 6 bases short and J 0 bases short, with 11 bases between. The CDR3 consists of 13 residues. The CDR3 DNA reads as TGCAGCGTCCTTTCAGGGAACCAAGAGACCCAGTACTTC. Translated: CSVLSGNQETQYF.

This clonotype has just a few counts. The V and J genes are TRBV4-1 and TRBJ2-2, with TRBD1 as a possible D gene (6 bases). Between the trimmed V and J ends, which lost 2 bases and 3 bases, there was a span of 10 bases. The V gene's germline CDR1 is MGHRA and CDR2 YSYEKL. The CDR3 loop spans 15 amino acids. CDR3 loop: CASSQMGAYTGELFF. CDR3 nucleotide sequence: TGCGCCAGCAGCCAAATGGGGGCGTACACCGGGGAGCTGTTTTTT.

This chain uses TRBV7-2 with TRBJ2-1, with TRBD2 matching over 8 bases. The CDR3 is 14 amino acids. Germline CDR1 SGHTA, CDR2 FQGNSA. V shed 5 bases and J 3 bases; nucleotides not matched to a gene: 3. DNA of the CDR3: TGTGCCAGCAGCACAGCGGGAGACTACAATGAGCAGTTCTTC. It translates to CASSTAGDYNEQFF.

This clonotype showed up just a few times. This sequence joins TRBV4-3 and TRBJ2-1, with 9 nucleotides matching TRBD2. Germline CDR1 is LGHNA and CDR2 is YSLEER. J was trimmed by 7 bases and V by 0 bases; bases with no gene match: 13. This CDR3 spans 18 amino acids. The CDR3 spells CASSQDLASGVPGNEQFF. The CDR3 bases are TGCGCCAGCAGCCAAGATCTGGCTAGCGGGGTTCCGGGGAATGAGCAGTTCTTC.

The rearrangement links TRBV20-1 to TRBJ1-5; no reliable D call. Germline V gene lookup returns CDR1 DFQATT and CDR2 SNEGSKA (reference sequence). Trimming removed 3 bases at V and 5 bases at J, with 17 bases between. This CDR3 region has 15 residues. DNA of the CDR3: TGCAGTGCTAGGGAGGTAGGGCGTGCGGATCAGCCCCAGCATTTT. Residues: CSAREVGRADQPQHF.

This clonotype was detected only a few times. As DNA, the CDR3 is TGCGCCAGCAGCCGTCAGAGAGAGACCCAGTACTTC. Protein product: CASSRQRETQYF. The chain combines TRBV4-1 with TRBJ2-5; D ambiguous. Trimming stripped 4 bases from V and 4 bases from J, with 7 bases between. CDR1 and CDR2 from the germline V gene are MGHRA and YSYEKL. CDR3 size: 12 residues.

The chain couples TRBV7-6 to TRBJ2-2; D uncertain. With 5 bases removed from V and 0 bases from J, the gap between germline ends came to 13 bases. The CDR3 runs to 16 residues. The V gene's germline CDR1 is SGHVS and CDR2 FNYEAQ. The CDR3 loop is CASSLSGFANTGELFF. The CDR3 DNA reads TGTGCCAGCAGCCTTTCCGGTTTCGCGAACACCGGGGAGCTGTTTTTT.

This chain links TRBV6-5 with TRBJ1-5; the D is unclear. Germline loops: CDR1 MNHEY, CDR2 SVGAGI. Trimming left V 6 bases short and J 0 bases short, with 6 bases between. The CDR3 contains 13 residues. In nucleotides, the CDR3 is TGTGCCAGCAGGCTCAGTAGCAATCAGCCCCAGCATTTT. Translating gives CASRLSSNQPQHF.

The chain links TRBV7-2 to TRBJ1-3; the D gene is possibly TRBD1 (6 bases). This CDR3 has 12 residues. Trimming cost V 5 bases and J 15 bases, with 17 bases left between them. CDR1 and CDR2 (germline): SGHTA, FQGNSA. CDR3 residues: CASSPEAGVKYF. The CDR3 DNA is TGTGCCAGCAGCCCGGAGGCAGGGGTGAAATATTTT.

The V call is TRBV6-5, the J call TRBJ1-1; D is perhaps TRBD1 (5 bases). The V and J ends lost 6 bases and 5 bases respectively, with 10 bases between them. From germline, CDR1 is MNHEY and CDR2 SVGAGI. The CDR3 runs 12 residues. The CDR3 region is CASRGGGTEAFF. The CDR3 region has the DNA TGTGCCAGCAGGGGGGGAGGTACTGAAGCTTTCTTT.

This clonotype was detected only a few times. The CDR3 DNA reads as TGTGCCAGCTCCCCTGGGGAAGGGTATGGCTACACCTTC. Residues: CASSPGEGYGYTF. The chain recombines TRBV12-3 or TRBV12-4 with TRBJ1-2; D not resolved. V lost 8 bases to trimming and J lost 5 bases, with 15 bases between them. The CDR3 totals 13 residues.

In its sample, this clonotype was seen a few times. V is TRBV14 and J is TRBJ1-6, with D uncertain. CDR1 and CDR2 (germline): SGHDN, FVKESK. The V gene lost 1 base and the J gene lost 6 bases, with 4 bases spanning the gap. This CDR3 comprises 13 residues. The CDR3 protein is CASSQGSNSPLHF. CDR3 DNA sequence: TGTGCCAGCAGCCAAGGCTCTAATTCACCCCTCCACTTT.

The chain recombines TRBV3-1 with TRBJ1-2; maybe TRBD1 (6 bases). From germline, CDR1 is LGHDT and CDR2 YNNKEL (reference sequence). This CDR3 is 14 amino acids long. The ends were cut back, 6 bases at V and 5 bases at J, with 16 bases in the middle. CDR3 DNA: TGTGCCAGCAGACCACGGGGGCGGATTTATGGCTACACCTTC. This translates into CASRPRGRIYGYTF. Drawing the rest from reference TRBV3-1 and TRBJ1-2, the complete variable domain is DTAVSQTPKYLVTQMGNDKSIKCEQNLGHDTMYWYKQDSKKFLKIMFSYNNKELIINETVPNRFSPKSPDKAHLNLHINSLELGDSAVYFCASRPRGRIYGYTFGSGTRLTVV.

This clonotype was observed a handful of times. The chain uses TRBV18 and TRBJ1-4; 7 nucleotides line up with TRBD1. The CDR3 totals 16 residues. Germline V lookup: CDR1 KGHSH, CDR2 LQKENI. V was pared by 3 bases and J by 2 bases, with 6 bases of the junction left unmatched. CDR3 coding DNA: TGTGCCAGCTCACCGTTTCAGGGGGAGACTAATGAAAAACTGTTTTTT. Translation gives CASSPFQGETNEKLFF.

This clonotype was found a few times. This chain uses TRBV12-3 or TRBV12-4 with TRBJ1-2; 7 nucleotides line up with TRBD1. The CDR3 extends over 15 amino acids. V shed 6 bases, J shed 4 bases, and the junction held 11 bases outside the gene matches. DNA for the CDR3: TGTGCCAGCAGACCTACAGGGGTATGGGCCTATGGCTACACCTTC. It codes for CASRPTGVWAYGYTF.

This clonotype was detected a few times. The CDR3 protein is CASSLEVGVNIQYF. The CDR3, as DNA: TGCGCCAGCAGCTTGGAGGTCGGGGTTAACATTCAGTACTTC. V usage is TRBV5-1 and J usage is TRBJ2-4, with D possibly matching TRBD2 (5 bases). The V end was cut by 0 bases, the J end by 7 bases, with 11 bases between. Per the germline V gene, CDR1 is SGHRS and CDR2 is YFSETQ. The length of the CDR3 is 14 residues.

The chain couples TRBV20-1 to TRBJ2-3; 9 bases match TRBD1. Germline V gene data show CDR1 as DFQATT and CDR2 as SNEGSKA (reference sequence). J gave up 2 bases and V 4 bases, and 7 bases lay outside the gene matches. The CDR3 is 15 amino acids. The CDR3 protein is CSATHRGPDTDTQYF. The CDR3 bases are TGCAGTGCTACACACAGGGGGCCGGACACAGATACGCAGTATTTT.

The J gene is TRBJ2-7, the V gene TRBV20-1, with D possibly matching TRBD2 (5 bases). The CDR3 is made up of 15 amino acids. Trimming shortened V by 2 bases and J by 6 bases, and 20 bases separated the two germline ends. The germline CDR1 and CDR2 sequences are DFQATT and SNEGSKA (reference sequence). The CDR3 DNA reads as TGCAGTGCTAGAAATCAGCTGGCGTCGGGGAGCGAGCAGTACTTC. Residues: CSARNQLASGSEQYF.

The chain employs TRBV12-3 or TRBV12-4 and TRBJ2-1; 9 bases are shared with TRBD2. With V trimmed by 6 bases and J by 10 bases, 7 bases remained unmatched. The CDR3 sequence is 13 residues long. CDR3 in DNA: TGTGCCAGCAGACCGGGACTAGCAAACGAGCAGTTCTTC. Its protein is CASRPGLANEQFF.

The rearrangement links TRBV30 to TRBJ1-5, with unresolved D. Between the trimmed V and J ends, which lost 5 bases and 10 bases, there was a span of 33 bases. The CDR3 contains 18 residues. The germline CDR1 and CDR2 sequences are GTSNPN and SVGIG (reference sequence). CDR3 DNA sequence: TGTGCCTGGTCTTCACACTTGGAGGGCCCCTGGCATGTTTTCCCCCAGCATTTT. Protein product: CAWSSHLEGPWHVFPQHF. Full variable domain (rest looked up from reference TRBV30 and TRBJ1-5): SQTIHQWPATLVQPVGSPLSLECTVEGTSNPNLYWYRQAAGRGLQLLFYSVGIGQISSEVPQNLSASRPQDRQFILSSKKLLLSDSGFYLCAWSSHLEGPWHVFPQHFGDGTRLSIL.